The 31 T cell receptor beta chains reported below all come from one sample, sequenced in a study of T-cell reconstitution after alpha-beta-depleted transplantation in children. These TCRs' antigens remain unknown. Study observations and caveats: A year post-transplant, T-cell counts and diversity derived mostly from newly produced T cells.

Unique molecular identifiers were used to barcode this TCRbeta library. TCRdb redid the calling of the PCR reads with MiXCR, one entry per CDR3 protein. Of hundreds of thousands of distinct CDR3 sequences listed, roughly 8.2% were seen once; the top ten hold approximately 8.2%. The sample was peripheral blood, taken 360 days after TCRalphabeta/CD19-depleted stem cell transplant. The receptor set was obtained from a female patient aged 2-10 years who had a stem cell transplant for Fanconi anemia, so the T cells may come from the graft donor.

This clonotype came up many times. The gene calls are TRBV5-1 and TRBJ2-7; no clear D gene. The V gene's germline CDR1 is SGHRS and CDR2 YFSETQ. Trimming cost V 4 bases and J 3 bases, with 8 bases left between them. The CDR3 contains 12 residues. The CDR3 region is CASSDQLYEQYF. In DNA form, the CDR3 reads TGCGCCAGCAGCGACCAACTCTACGAGCAGTACTTC.

Ten or more counts support this clonotype. V usage is TRBV5-1 and J usage is TRBJ2-1; TRBD2 aligns across 10 bases. Germline loops: CDR1 SGHRS, CDR2 YFSETQ. V gave up 3 bases and J gave up 3 bases; unmatched junction bases: 3. The CDR3 is 15 amino acids. The CDR3 here is CASSWGLASYNEQFF. CDR3 sequence (DNA): TGCGCCAGCAGCTGGGGACTAGCGAGCTACAATGAGCAGTTCTTC. Filled out from reference TRBV5-1 and TRBJ2-1, the complete variable domain reads KAGVTQTPRYLIKTRGQQVTLSCSPISGHRSVSWYQQTPGQGLQFLFEYFSETQRNKGNFPGRFSGRQFSNSRSEMNVSTLELGDSALYLCASSWGLASYNEQFFGPGTRLTVL.

Ten or more counts support this clonotype. The chain links TRBV20-1 to TRBJ1-1, with 7 positions matching TRBD1. The CDR3 is 14 residues long. V lost 3 bases and J lost 0; bases outside the gene matches: 4. Germline CDR1 is DFQATT and CDR2 is SNEGSKA (reference sequence). The DNA of the CDR3 is TGCAGTGCTAGGACAGGGACACTGAACACTGAAGCTTTCTTT. This codes for CSARTGTLNTEAFF.

Many counts were recorded for this clonotype. The J gene is TRBJ1-1, the V gene TRBV7-9, with D perhaps TRBD1 (6 bases). Germline V gene data show CDR1 as SEHNR and CDR2 as FQNEAQ (reference sequence). The V and J ends lost 5 bases and 4 bases respectively, with 11 bases between them. The CDR3 covers 13 residues. This CDR3 reads CASSPTGTTEAFF. The CDR3 bases are TGTGCCAGCAGCCCAACAGGGACCACTGAAGCTTTCTTT.

There are many counts of this clonotype. The chain couples TRBV5-1 to TRBJ2-7; 7 nucleotides align to TRBD2. This CDR3 contains 15 residues. Per germline, CDR1 SGHRS and CDR2 YFSETQ. Trimming removed 2 bases from V and 3 bases from J; junction bases left unmatched: 8. Written as DNA, the CDR3 is TGCGCCAGCAGCTTACGGACTAGTGCACTCTACGAGCAGTACTTC. Encoded protein: CASSLRTSALYEQYF.

This clonotype was counted many times. The CDR3 here is CASSLGLLLEGSGNTIYF. CDR3 DNA sequence: TGTGCCAGCAGCTTAGGTCTCCTCCTAGAAGGTAGTGGAAACACCATATATTTT. This chain joins TRBV7-8 and TRBJ1-3; the D is unclear. From germline, CDR1 is SGHVS and CDR2 FQNEAQ. The V and J ends lost 1 base and 3 bases respectively, with 19 bases between them. This CDR3 comprises 18 residues.

This clonotype was detected only a few times. A much larger clone differs by one base, so this may be a read error. The final CDR3 position lacks the conserved phenylalanine or tryptophan, pointing to a likely read error. V gene TRBV6-5 combines with J gene TRBJ2-1; D ambiguous. The V end lost 5 bases, the J end lost 8 bases, and 7 bases lay between the germline ends. CDR3 length: 11 residues. Germline loops: CDR1 MNHEY, CDR2 SVGAGI. CDR3 DNA sequence: TGTGCCAGCAGTACTTATTATGAGCAGTTCTCC. It yields the protein CASSTYYEQFS.

The chain couples TRBV7-2 to TRBJ1-6; TRBD1 matches at 7 bases. CDR3 length: 18 amino acids. In germline, CDR1 is SGHTA, CDR2 FQGNSA. V shed 0 bases, J shed 8 bases, and the junction held 13 bases outside the gene matches. CDR3 nucleotide sequence: TGTGCCAGCAGCTTAGCAATTTCCGTCGGCCAGGGGGATTCACCCCTCCACTTT. Protein product: CASSLAISVGQGDSPLHF.

This clonotype was counted at least ten times. The rearrangement joins TRBV5-1 to TRBJ2-1; either TRBD1 or TRBD2 may supply D (5 bases each). The CDR3 extends over 15 amino acids. Germline V gives CDR1 SGHRS, CDR2 YFSETQ. Trimming removed 3 bases at V and 4 bases at J, with 14 bases between. The CDR3 protein is CASSYSIEGYNEQFF. The CDR3, as DNA: TGCGCCAGCAGCTATAGCATCGAGGGGTACAATGAGCAGTTCTTC.

In its sample, this clonotype was seen a few times. This chain links TRBV5-1 with TRBJ2-1, with D unresolved. The V end lost 1 base, the J end lost 6 bases, and 17 bases lay between the germline ends. CDR1 is SGHRS and CDR2 is YFSETQ in the germline V gene. The CDR3 totals 16 residues. CDR3 nucleotide sequence: TGCGCCAGCAGCTTGTTCTTACGGGTAGGCCGCAATGAGCAGTTCTTC. Encoded protein: CASSLFLRVGRNEQFF.

This clonotype was recorded once. A read error is likely, as this CDR3 ends without the conserved phenylalanine or tryptophan. V usage is TRBV6-2 or TRBV6-3 and J usage is TRBJ2-7; 8 nucleotides match TRBD1. J lost 2 bases, V lost 6 bases, and 12 bases had no gene match. The CDR3 length is 16 residues. Germline V gene sequence: CDR1 MNHEY, CDR2 SVGEGT. The DNA of the CDR3 is TGTGCCAGCAGACACCTGACAGGGGATGTTCCCTACGAGCAGTACTCC. Protein: CASRHLTGDVPYEQYS.

This clonotype has just a few counts. This chain joins TRBV9 and TRBJ2-7, with 10 bases fitting TRBD2. The junction had 6 bases not matched to a gene; V was cut back by 2 bases and J by 1 base. CDR1 is SGDLS and CDR2 is YYNGEE in the germline V gene. The CDR3 runs 16 residues. This CDR3 is CASSVFELAGSYEQYF. CDR3 nucleotide sequence: TGTGCCAGCAGCGTCTTCGAACTAGCGGGGTCCTACGAGCAGTACTTC.

This clonotype was detected a few times. This sequence joins TRBV5-1 and TRBJ1-1; D might be TRBD1 (6 bases). The germline V and J ends were trimmed by 6 bases and 0 bases, with 27 bases remaining between them. The CDR3 spans 19 residues. Germline V gene data show CDR1 as SGHRS and CDR2 as YFSETQ. The CDR3 region has the DNA TGCGCCAGCACTATTAGGCCCAATTCCGGGACACACATGAACACTGAAGCTTTCTTT. It is translated as CASTIRPNSGTHMNTEAFF.

The CDR3 bases are TGTGCCAGCAGCTCCCGACGCGACAGGGGGCTCGAGCAGTACGTC. The encoded protein is CASSSRRDRGLEQYV. The chain couples TRBV5-6 to TRBJ2-7; TRBD1 aligns across 10 bases. The CDR3 is 15 residues long. The germline gives CDR1 SGHDT, CDR2 YYEEEE. J lost 6 bases, V lost 3 bases, and 9 bases had no gene match.

This clonotype has ten or more counts. The chain is built from TRBV5-1 and TRBJ2-7; TRBD1 matches 9 bases. V trimming: 0 bases; J trimming: 7 bases; junction bases outside the gene matches: 5. Germline V gene lookup returns CDR1 SGHRS and CDR2 YFSETQ. CDR3 size: 14 residues. This chain's CDR3 is CASSLVQGAREQYF. In nucleotides, the CDR3 is TGCGCCAGCAGCTTGGTACAGGGGGCGAGGGAGCAGTACTTC.

On this clonotype itself: This likely comes from a read error, as the CDR3 has no conserved phenylalanine or tryptophan at its end. This sequence joins TRBV2 and TRBJ2-1; D not certain. Per germline, CDR1 SNHLY and CDR2 FYNNEI. This CDR3 contains 14 residues. V was clipped by 8 bases and J by 10 bases, with 21 bases between them. CDR3 nucleotides: TGTGCCAGCCGAGTTTTGGACCTAAGTTGGGAGCAGTTCTCC. As protein: CASRVLDLSWEQFS.

This clonotype was observed at least ten times. This sequence joins TRBV2 and TRBJ2-4; weak D call: TRBD2 (6 bases). The V gene lost 6 bases and the J gene lost 4 bases, with 13 bases spanning the gap. Germline V gene sequence: CDR1 SNHLY, CDR2 FYNNEI. The CDR3 sequence is 14 residues long. The CDR3 DNA is TGTGCCAGCAGGCGGGGAGTAGATAAAAACATTCAGTACTTC. Its translation is CASRRGVDKNIQYF.

CDR3 coding DNA: TGTGCCAGCAGTGAAGGGATAGTTCGTCGATCGGCAGATACGCAGTATTTT. This gives the protein CASSEGIVRRSADTQYF. The gene calls are TRBV6-1 and TRBJ2-3; no reliable D call. The germline V and J ends were trimmed by 1 base and 4 bases, with 18 bases remaining between them. Germline CDR1 is MNHNS and CDR2 is SASEGT. The CDR3 totals 17 residues.

V gene TRBV14 combines with J gene TRBJ1-2; no firm D call. Per germline, CDR1 SGHDN and CDR2 FVKESK. The germline V and J ends were trimmed by 0 bases and 0 bases, with 20 bases remaining between them. This CDR3 has 19 residues. CDR3 nucleotide sequence: TGTGCCAGCAGCCAAGACCCCCGGAAATTAGTCCAAACTAACTATGGCTACACCTTC. Translated, it gives CASSQDPRKLVQTNYGYTF.

CDR3 sequence (DNA): TGCGCCAGCAGTGAAGACAGGAGGTACTATGGCTACACCTTC. This sequence encodes CASSEDRRYYGYTF. The chain is built from TRBV10-2 and TRBJ1-2, with a tentative D call TRBD1 (6 bases). Germline V gene data show CDR1 as WSHSY and CDR2 as SAAADI. V was trimmed by 3 bases and J by 3 bases, leaving 11 bases between them. This CDR3 comprises 14 residues.

In its sample, this clonotype was seen many times. The chain combines TRBV5-1 with TRBJ1-4; no reliable D call. The V and J ends lost 1 base and 4 bases respectively, with 11 bases between them. Germline V lookup: CDR1 SGHRS, CDR2 YFSETQ. CDR3 size: 15 residues. The CDR3 loop is CASSLSATSNEKLFF. The CDR3 DNA follows: TGCGCCAGCAGCTTGTCTGCCACAAGTAATGAAAAACTGTTTTTT.

There are a few counts of this clonotype. The V and J genes are TRBV5-1 and TRBJ2-5; 10 bases line up with TRBD1. In germline, CDR1 is SGHRS, CDR2 YFSETQ. Losses at the gene ends were 4 bases for V and 4 bases for J; bases not matched to a gene: 7. CDR3 length equals 15 residues. In DNA, the CDR3 is TGCGCCAGCAGCCCCGGGACAGGGGTGGCAGAGACCCAGTACTTC. Residues: CASSPGTGVAETQYF.

Many counts were recorded for this clonotype. This chain connects TRBV7-9 to TRBJ2-2; 10 nucleotides match TRBD2. Germline CDR1 is SEHNR and CDR2 is FQNEAQ (reference sequence). The V segment lost 5 bases and the J segment 8 bases; nucleotides outside the gene matches: 8. CDR3 length: 15 amino acids. The CDR3 DNA is TGTGCCAGCAGCCGCGTGGTAGCGGGAGGTGGGGAGCTGTTTTTT. This translates into CASSRVVAGGGELFF.

In this sample, this clonotype turned up many times. The V gene is TRBV5-6, the J gene TRBJ2-7, with TRBD2 as a possible D gene (6 bases). The V end lost 0 bases, the J end lost 7 bases, and 11 bases lay between the germline ends. The CDR3 length is 13 residues. Per the germline V gene, CDR1 is SGHDT and CDR2 is YYEEEE. The CDR3 coding sequence is TGTGCCAGCAGCTTGGCCCCAGGAGGGGAGCAGTACGTC. This encodes CASSLAPGGEQYV.

This clonotype came up many times. This chain uses TRBV11-2 with TRBJ2-6; 9 bases fit TRBD1. Germline lookup yields CDR1 SGHAT and CDR2 FQNNGV. This CDR3 is 18 amino acids long. Germline trimming cut 2 bases from V and 2 bases from J; bases unmatched to any gene: 7. CDR3 coding DNA: TGTGCCAGCAGCTTAATGGGACAGGGAATTGCTGGGGCCAACGTCCTGACTTTC. Translation gives CASSLMGQGIAGANVLTF.

Comments on this clonotype: A much larger clone sits a single nucleotide away, making a read error possible. The chain carries TRBV12-3 or TRBV12-4 and TRBJ1-3; a weak D match, TRBD1 (5 bases). CDR3 length: 14 amino acids. The CDR3 DNA sequence: TGTGCCTGCAGTTTTCAGGGCCCTGGAAACACCATATATTTT. This gives the protein CACSFQGPGNTIYF.

This clonotype was observed a handful of times. V gene TRBV12-3 or TRBV12-4 combines with J gene TRBJ1-5; tentatively, D is TRBD1 (5 bases). This CDR3 is built from 17 residues. Trimming shortened V by 2 bases and J by 4 bases, and 18 bases separated the two germline ends. The CDR3: CASSLLLSGGLNQPQHF. In DNA, the CDR3 is TGTGCCAGCAGTTTATTGCTTTCGGGGGGTCTAAATCAGCCCCAGCATTTT.

This clonotype was recorded many times. This chain connects TRBV27 to TRBJ1-1; perhaps TRBD1 as D (5 bases). V was clipped by 5 bases and J by 5 bases, with 15 bases between them. Germline values: CDR1 MNHEY, CDR2 SMNVEV (reference sequence). The CDR3 runs to 14 residues. For the CDR3, the DNA is TGTGCCAGCAGTATCACGGGGCGAAATACTGAAGCTTTCTTT. Protein sequence: CASSITGRNTEAFF.

This clonotype was recorded many times. The rearrangement uses TRBV15 and TRBJ1-1; no clear D. Per germline, CDR1 LNHNV and CDR2 YYDKDF (reference sequence). The CDR3 is made up of 13 amino acids. The V gene lost 0 bases and the J gene lost 4 bases, with 6 bases spanning the gap. The CDR3 loop is CATSREQVTEAFF. The CDR3 bases are TGTGCCACCAGCAGAGAGCAGGTCACTGAAGCTTTCTTT. Full variable domain (missing parts from reference TRBV15 and TRBJ1-1): DAMVIQNPRYQVTQFGKPVTLSCSQTLNHNVMYWYQQKSSQAPKLLFHYYDKDFNNEADTPDNFQSRRPNTSFCFLDIRSPGLGDTAMYLCATSREQVTEAFFGQGTRLTVV.

The CDR3 bases are TGTGCCAGCAGCTCAACCAGACGACAGGGGACGGTCACCGGGGAGCTGTTTTTT. Translation gives CASSSTRRQGTVTGELFF. The chain recombines TRBV7-6 with TRBJ2-2; 8 bases match TRBD1. V shed 4 bases, J shed 4 bases, and the junction held 14 bases outside the gene matches. The CDR3 is made up of 18 amino acids. CDR1 is SGHVS, CDR2 FNYEAQ, per germline. The entire variable domain, with the rest obtained from reference TRBV7-6 and TRBJ2-2, is as follows: GAGVSQSPRYKVTKRGQDVALRCDPISGHVSLYWYRQALGQGPEFLTYFNYEAQQDKSGLPNDRFSAERPEGSISTLTIQRTEQRDSAMYRCASSSTRRQGTVTGELFFGEGSRLTVL.

This clonotype occurred many times. CDR3 region: CASSDRNRGQPQHF. The DNA for the CDR3 is TGTGCCAGCAGTGACAGAAACAGGGGTCAGCCCCAGCATTTT. This chain links TRBV6-1 with TRBJ1-5; 7 bases line up with TRBD1. V lost 3 bases to trimming and J lost 6 bases; unmatched junction nucleotides: 5. CDR1 and CDR2 from the germline V gene are MNHNS and SASEGT. The CDR3 length is 14 residues.